The 32 T cell receptor beta chains below all came from one sample that was sequenced in a study of CD8+ T cells in alopecia areata. RNA extraction was followed by reverse transcription into cDNA, which acted as the sequencing template. The repertoire was sequenced with immunoSEQ multiplex PCR; TCRdb's copy has only in-frame clones and lacks some. The data contain roughly 120,000 clones, roughly 56% of them singletons. The sample's treatment: oral pan-JAK inhibitor, 5-10 mg twice daily. The material sequenced was CD4+ T cells sorted from blood, taken at week 24, from a patient treated with tofacitinib. These receptors were collected from a human donor with alopecia areata.

The chain links TRBV6-5 to TRBJ2-4, with TRBD2 as a possible D gene (6 bases). The V end was cut by 10 bases, the J end by 8 bases, with 15 bases between. This CDR3 spans 12 amino acids. Germline V gene data show CDR1 as MNHEY and CDR2 as SVGAGI. As DNA, the CDR3 is TGTGCCAACCGGCGGGGCGATGACATTCAGTACTTC. The encoded protein is CANRRGDDIQYF.

There are a few counts of this clone. The chain recombines TRBV15 with TRBJ2-5, with D hard to call. The germline V gene encodes CDR1 LNHNV and CDR2 YYDKDF (reference sequence). The CDR3 is made up of 11 amino acids. V dropped 3 bases and J dropped 2 bases, with 1 base sitting between them. This CDR3 is CATSRQETQYF. The DNA for the CDR3 is TGTGCCACCAGCAGGCAAGAGACCCAGTACTTC.

The chain combines TRBV6-1 with TRBJ1-2; 9 nucleotides match TRBD1. Germline CDR1 and CDR2: MNHNS and SASEGT. The CDR3 extends over 16 amino acids. With 0 bases clipped from V and 1 base from J, the junction kept 3 bases outside the gene matches. This CDR3 reads CASSEALTGGNYGYTF. The DNA for the CDR3 is TGTGCCAGCAGTGAAGCGCTGACAGGGGGTAACTATGGCTACACCTTC.

This clone has more than one count but fewer than ten. The V call is TRBV7-9, the J call TRBJ1-1; D perhaps matches TRBD1 (6 bases). The CDR3 totals 14 residues. The germline V and J ends were trimmed by 10 bases and 3 bases, with 18 bases remaining between them. The germline CDR1 and CDR2 sequences are SEHNR and FQNEAQ (reference sequence). The CDR3 region has the DNA TGTGCCATCAACGCAGGGGCCCCTCACACTGAAGCTTTCTTT. Amino acids: CAINAGAPHTEAFF.

The chain recombines TRBV7-9 with TRBJ2-5, with D possibly called TRBD1 or TRBD2 (5 bases each). V lost 5 bases and J 1 base, leaving 11 bases between the germline ends. The CDR3 extends over 14 amino acids. The V gene's germline CDR1 is SEHNR and CDR2 FQNEAQ (reference sequence). The CDR3 here is CASSLRGAQETQYF. The CDR3, as DNA: TGTGCCAGCAGCCTCCGGGGCGCCCAAGAGACCCAGTACTTC.

The genes are TRBV18 and TRBJ2-7; D is undetermined. V lost 0 bases and J lost 5, with 8 bases in between. CDR3 length equals 13 residues. CDR1 KGHSH and CDR2 LQKENI come from the germline V gene. As DNA, the CDR3 is TGTGCCAGCTCACCACCGAGTAAGGACGAGCAGTACTTC. Its protein is CASSPPSKDEQYF.

V usage is TRBV7-9 and J usage is TRBJ1-6; 9 bases line up with TRBD1. CDR1 is SEHNR, CDR2 FQNEAQ, per germline (reference sequence). This CDR3 comprises 13 residues. J gave up 8 bases and V 6 bases, and 2 bases lay outside the gene matches. The CDR3 nucleotides are TGTGCCAGCAGAAGACAGGGGGATTCACCCCTCCACTTT. It is translated as CASRRQGDSPLHF.

This chain joins TRBV6-6 and TRBJ1-5; 9 bases are a match to TRBD1. The CDR3 length is 16 residues. Trimming cost V 4 bases and J 2 bases; bases outside gene matches: 6. In germline, CDR1 is MNHNY, CDR2 SVGAGI (reference sequence). The CDR3, as DNA: TGTGCCAGCAGTTGGGGGGACAGGGAAGGCAATCAGCCCCAGCATTTT. As protein: CASSWGDREGNQPQHF.

This chain connects TRBV4-1 to TRBJ2-5, with D hard to call. Germline CDR1 reads MGHRA; CDR2 reads YSYEKL. Trimming took 0 bases from V and 5 from J, leaving 7 bases between them. The CDR3 is made up of 13 amino acids. CDR3 region: CASSQDWRETQYF. CDR3 coding DNA: TGCGCCAGCAGCCAAGATTGGCGGGAGACCCAGTACTTC.

This clone came up a few times. The gene calls are TRBV5-6 and TRBJ2-5; D gene uncertain. The CDR3 totals 13 residues. Germline V lookup: CDR1 SGHDT, CDR2 YYEEEE. V gave up 2 bases and J gave up 5 bases, with 10 bases separating them. DNA of the CDR3: TGTGCCAGCAGCTTTTGGGGTAGCGAGACCCAGTACTTC. Translating gives CASSFWGSETQYF. Drawing the rest from reference TRBV5-6 and TRBJ2-5, the complete variable domain is DAGVTQSPTHLIKTRGQQVTLRCSPKSGHDTVSWYQQALGQGPQFIFQYYEEEERQRGNFPDRFSGHQFPNYSSELNVNALLLGDSALYLCASSFWGSETQYFGPGTRLLVL.

In regard to this clone: Mismatch with germline at one junction end may stem from a read error. The chain combines TRBV7-7 with TRBJ2-5; D remains unclear. The CDR3 covers 13 residues. The germline V gene encodes CDR1 SSHAT and CDR2 FNYEAQ (reference sequence). Here the CDR3 DNA reads TGTGCTAGCAGCTTAGGAAGTGAGGAGACCCAGTACTTC. Residues: CASSLGSEETQYF. Looking up the rest from reference TRBV7-7 and TRBJ2-5 gives the full variable domain: GAGVSQSPRYKVTKRGQDVTLRCDPISSHATLYWYQQALGQGPEFLTYFNYEAQPDKSGLPSDRFSAERPEGSISTLTIQRTEQRDSAMYRCASSLGSEETQYFGPGTRLLVL.

The chain carries TRBV7-2 and TRBJ1-5, with a weak D call TRBD1 (6 bases). Germline assignment: CDR1 SGHTA and CDR2 FQGNSA. V was cut by 3 bases and J by 5 bases, with 8 bases left in between. The CDR3 is 13 amino acids. The CDR3 region has the DNA TGTGCCAGCAGCTTCGCAGGGGATCAGCCCCAGCATTTT. It specifies CASSFAGDQPQHF.

This clone has just a few counts. The J gene is TRBJ1-1, the V gene TRBV7-9, with D possibly matching TRBD1 (6 bases). The CDR3 is 13 residues long. Trimming left V 7 bases short and J 7 bases short, with 16 bases between. The germline V gene encodes CDR1 SEHNR and CDR2 FQNEAQ (reference sequence). CDR3 coding DNA: TGTGCCAGCATCCCGGACAGCTTTAGTGAAGCTTTCTTT. Its translation: CASIPDSFSEAFF.

V and J are TRBV28 and TRBJ1-6; TRBD1 matches 7 bases. Germline lookup yields CDR1 MDHEN and CDR2 SYDVKM. The CDR3 totals 14 residues. Losses at the gene ends were 10 bases for V and 9 bases for J; bases not matched to a gene: 12. Here the CDR3 DNA reads TGTGCCATCGAGGACAGGAAGGGTGGTTCACCCCTCCACTTT. It yields the protein CAIEDRKGGSPLHF.

This clone was counted a single time. This chain links TRBV2 with TRBJ1-1, with no clear D. The germline V and J ends were trimmed by 7 bases and 8 bases, with 14 bases remaining between them. The CDR3 extends over 12 amino acids. Germline CDR1 and CDR2: SNHLY and FYNNEI. The CDR3 loop is CASTFLPGEAFF. The CDR3 coding sequence is TGTGCCAGCACCTTCTTACCCGGAGAAGCTTTCTTT. The whole variable domain, remainder taken from reference TRBV2 and TRBJ1-1, is EPEVTQTPSHQVTQMGQEVILRCVPISNHLYFYWYRQILGQKVEFLVSFYNNEISEKSEIFDDQFSVERPDGSNFTLKIRSTKLEDSAMYFCASTFLPGEAFFGQGTRLTVV.

There are a few counts of this clone. The chain employs TRBV7-2 and TRBJ2-5; D not certain. Trimming left V 5 bases short and J 2 bases short, with 15 bases between. In germline, CDR1 is SGHTA, CDR2 FQGNSA. The CDR3 has 15 amino acids. The DNA of the CDR3 is TGTGCCAGCAGCCCTTATAATACCCTACAAGAGACCCAGTACTTC. It translates to CASSPYNTLQETQYF. The complete variable domain, with remaining parts taken from reference TRBV7-2 and TRBJ2-5, reads GAGVSQSPSNKVTEKGKDVELRCDPISGHTALYWYRQSLGQGLEFLIYFQGNSAPDKSGLPSDRFSAERTGGSVSTLTIQRTQQEDSAVYLCASSPYNTLQETQYFGPGTRLLVL.

This clone has only one observation. The genes are TRBV7-9 and TRBJ2-6; D is ambiguous. This CDR3 has 17 amino acids. CDR1 is SEHNR and CDR2 is FQNEAQ in the germline V gene (reference sequence). V lost 5 bases to trimming and J lost 2 bases, with 16 bases between them. The CDR3 DNA follows: TGTGCCAGCAGCGTCACACTACTCGGCGCTGGGGCCAACGTCCTGACTTTC. The encoded protein is CASSVTLLGAGANVLTF.

This clone was detected a few times. The chain is built from TRBV7-2 and TRBJ2-7, with unresolved D. Germline V gene sequence: CDR1 SGHTA, CDR2 FQGNSA. This CDR3 has 15 amino acids. Deletions cut 1 base from V and 1 base from J, with 11 bases between. The CDR3 region is CASSLVGVGSYEQYF. The CDR3 DNA is TGTGCCAGCAGCTTAGTTGGGGTGGGGTCCTACGAGCAGTACTTC.

This chain links TRBV9 with TRBJ1-5; D is unclear. The germline V gene encodes CDR1 SGDLS and CDR2 YYNGEE. The germline V and J ends were trimmed by 4 bases and 4 bases, with 15 bases remaining between them. This CDR3 spans 15 amino acids. In DNA form, the CDR3 reads TGTGCCAGCAGCTTTTTCCGTAACACTAATCAGCCCCAGCATTTT. Translation: CASSFFRNTNQPQHF.

V usage is TRBV9 and J usage is TRBJ1-2; D unresolved. Deletions cut 4 bases from V and 0 bases from J, with 10 bases between. This CDR3 is built from 14 residues. The V gene's germline CDR1 is SGDLS and CDR2 YYNGEE. DNA of the CDR3: TGTGCCAGCAGCCCCGGGGTTTCTAACTATGGCTACACCTTC. It yields the protein CASSPGVSNYGYTF.

This clone was observed a few times. The junction departs from the called germline gene at one end, perhaps through a read error. Written as DNA, the CDR3 is TGTGCCAGCAGTCACTCAGGGGGCGACACTGAAGCTTTCTTT. This gives the protein CASSHSGGDTEAFF. This chain joins TRBV6-6 and TRBJ1-1, with 8 nucleotides matching TRBD1. Germline V gene lookup returns CDR1 MNHNY and CDR2 SVGAGI (reference sequence). This CDR3 region has 14 residues.

CDR3 DNA sequence: TGCGCCAGCAGCTTGGGGACAAGTAATTCACCCCTCCACTTT. Translated: CASSLGTSNSPLHF. V and J are TRBV5-1 and TRBJ1-6; D possibly corresponds to TRBD1 (5 bases). This CDR3 has 14 amino acids. Trimming took off 0 bases at V and 6 bases at J, with 7 bases between the two ends. From germline, CDR1 is SGHRS and CDR2 YFSETQ.

In this sample, this clone turned up a few times. This CDR3 is CASSPGQGATGANVLTF. The CDR3 DNA follows: TGTGCCAGCTCACCGGGGCAGGGGGCGACTGGGGCCAACGTCCTGACTTTC. The chain joins TRBV18 to TRBJ2-6, with TRBD1 identical over 8 bases. Germline V CDR1 and CDR2: KGHSH, LQKENI. The junction had 6 bases not matched to a gene; V was cut back by 3 bases and J by 2 bases. This CDR3 comprises 17 residues. Full variable domain (remainder filled in from reference TRBV18 and TRBJ2-6): NAGVMQNPRHLVRRRGQEARLRCSPMKGHSHVYWYRQLPEEGLKFMVYLQKENIIDESGMPKERFSAEFPKEGPSILRIQQVVRGDSAAYFCASSPGQGATGANVLTFGAGSRLTVL.

This CDR3 is CASRPSSTNYGYTF. CDR3 sequence (DNA): TGTGCCAGCCGTCCATCGTCCACGAACTATGGCTACACCTTC. The genes are TRBV2 and TRBJ1-2; no firm D call. Germline V gene sequence: CDR1 SNHLY, CDR2 FYNNEI. The CDR3 consists of 14 residues. V lost 8 bases to trimming and J lost 2 bases, with 15 bases between them. The variable domain in full, with the rest retrieved from reference TRBV2 and TRBJ1-2, is EPEVTQTPSHQVTQMGQEVILRCVPISNHLYFYWYRQILGQKVEFLVSFYNNEISEKSEIFDDQFSVERPDGSNFTLKIRSTKLEDSAMYFCASRPSSTNYGYTFGSGTRLTVV.

J is TRBJ2-6 and V is TRBV5-1, with a possible D match to TRBD1 (6 bases). Trimming left V 1 base short and J 2 bases short, with 7 bases between. CDR1 is SGHRS, CDR2 YFSETQ, per germline. CDR3 length: 15 residues. CDR3 protein: CASSLRDTGANVLTF. The CDR3 DNA is TGCGCCAGCAGCTTGAGGGACACTGGGGCCAACGTCCTGACTTTC.

V usage is TRBV27 and J usage is TRBJ1-1; D is possibly TRBD1 (5 bases). The CDR3 extends over 14 amino acids. CDR1 MNHEY and CDR2 SMNVEV come from the germline V gene (reference sequence). V lost 1 base and J 3 bases, leaving 9 bases between the germline ends. Here the CDR3 reads CASSLWGGDTEAFF. CDR3 sequence (DNA): TGTGCCAGCAGTTTATGGGGGGGGGACACTGAAGCTTTCTTT.

The J gene is TRBJ2-5, the V gene TRBV4-1; the D is unclear. Germline V CDR1 and CDR2: MGHRA, YSYEKL. The V end lost 0 bases, the J end lost 6 bases, and 14 bases lay between the germline ends. This CDR3 has 15 residues. The CDR3 nucleotides are TGCGCCAGCAGCCAAGATTTAGGCGCCAGGCAGACCCAGTACTTC. Protein: CASSQDLGARQTQYF.

This clone is a singleton in its sample. The genes are TRBV14 and TRBJ2-2, with 7 nucleotides matching TRBD2. The CDR3 consists of 17 residues. Germline assignment: CDR1 SGHDN and CDR2 FVKESK. V shed 0 bases and J 1 base; nucleotides not matched to a gene: 5. The CDR3 DNA follows: TGTGCCAGCAGCCAAGATCGGACTAGGCAGAACACCGGGGAGCTGTTTTTT. It translates to CASSQDRTRQNTGELFF.

The chain joins TRBV5-1 to TRBJ2-5; weak D call: TRBD1 (6 bases). The germline V and J ends were trimmed by 4 bases and 5 bases, with 12 bases remaining between them. The CDR3 spans 13 residues. Germline lookup yields CDR1 SGHRS and CDR2 YFSETQ. The CDR3 sequence is CASSKGDGETQYF. The CDR3 bases are TGCGCCAGCAGCAAGGGGGATGGGGAGACCCAGTACTTC.

This clone appeared once. V is TRBV20-1 and J is TRBJ1-2; D ambiguous. This CDR3 region has 11 residues. V was cut by 5 bases and J by 6 bases, with 10 bases left in between. Germline CDR1 DFQATT, CDR2 SNEGSKA (reference sequence). CDR3 loop: CSASRTDGYTF. CDR3 sequence (DNA): TGCAGTGCTTCCAGGACGGATGGCTACACCTTC.

V usage is TRBV9 and J usage is TRBJ2-5; possibly TRBD1 for D (7 bases). V dropped 4 bases and J dropped 4 bases, with 14 bases sitting between them. The CDR3 totals 14 residues. Germline CDR1 is SGDLS and CDR2 is YYNGEE. Here the CDR3 DNA reads TGTGCCAGCAGCCAGGGGGGTTCGGGAGAGACCCAGTACTTC. It specifies CASSQGGSGETQYF.

J is TRBJ2-7 and V is TRBV5-1; D perhaps matches TRBD2 (5 bases). This CDR3 comprises 16 residues. The V end was cut by 2 bases, the J end by 1 base, with 16 bases between. CDR1 and CDR2 (germline): SGHRS, YFSETQ. CDR3 residues: CASSLGYGDGSYEQYF. DNA for the CDR3: TGCGCCAGCAGCTTAGGGTACGGGGATGGATCCTACGAGCAGTACTTC.